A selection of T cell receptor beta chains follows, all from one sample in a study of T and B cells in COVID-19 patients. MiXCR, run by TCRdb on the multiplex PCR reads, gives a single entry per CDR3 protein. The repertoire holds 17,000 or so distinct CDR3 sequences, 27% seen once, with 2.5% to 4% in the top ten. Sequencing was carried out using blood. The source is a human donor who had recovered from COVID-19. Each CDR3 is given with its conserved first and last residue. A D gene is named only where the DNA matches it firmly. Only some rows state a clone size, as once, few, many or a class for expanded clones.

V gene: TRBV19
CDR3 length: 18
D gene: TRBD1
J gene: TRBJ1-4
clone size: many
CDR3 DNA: TGTGCCAGTAAAAAACGGGCGGGACAGTTCCTGACTAATGAAAAACTGTTTTTT
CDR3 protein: CASKKRAGQFLTNEKLFF

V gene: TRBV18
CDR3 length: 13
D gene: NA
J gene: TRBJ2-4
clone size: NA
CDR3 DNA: TGTGCCAGCTCACCTTCTTGGGGGGACATTCAGTACTTC
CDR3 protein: CASSPSWGDIQYF

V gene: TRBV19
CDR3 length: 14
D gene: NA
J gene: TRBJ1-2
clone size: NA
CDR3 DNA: TGTGCCAGTAACAACGGGCCGACAGGCTATGGCTACACCTTC
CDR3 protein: CASNNGPTGYGYTF

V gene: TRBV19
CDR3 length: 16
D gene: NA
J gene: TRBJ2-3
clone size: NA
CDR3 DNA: TGTGCCAGTAGACAACCGGCAGGGGCCCTCACAGATACGCAGTATTTT
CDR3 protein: CASRQPAGALTDTQYF

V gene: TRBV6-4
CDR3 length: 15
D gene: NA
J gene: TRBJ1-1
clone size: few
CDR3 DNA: TGTGCCAGCACAACGACCGTGACGGGGAACACTGAAGCTTTCTTT
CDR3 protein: CASTTTVTGNTEAFF

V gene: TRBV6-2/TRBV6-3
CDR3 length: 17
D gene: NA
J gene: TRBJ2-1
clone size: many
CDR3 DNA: TGTGCCAGCAGTTACGTGGAAAGCTGGGACTCCTACAATGAGCAGTTCTTC
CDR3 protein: CASSYVESWDSYNEQFF

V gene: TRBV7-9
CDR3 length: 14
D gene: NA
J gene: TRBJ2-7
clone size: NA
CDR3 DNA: TGTGCCAGCAGGAGGGGGGACGGATCCTACGAGCAGTACTTC
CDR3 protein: CASRRGDGSYEQYF

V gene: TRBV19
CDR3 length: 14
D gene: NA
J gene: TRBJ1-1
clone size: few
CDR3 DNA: TGTGCCAGTGATCAAGGACTTCAGAACACTGAAGCTTTCTTT
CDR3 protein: CASDQGLQNTEAFF

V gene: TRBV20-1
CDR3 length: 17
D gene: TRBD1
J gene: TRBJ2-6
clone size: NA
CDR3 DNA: TGCAGTGCTCCTACCCGGGACAGATACTCTGGGGCCAACGTCCTGACTTTC
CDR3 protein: CSAPTRDRYSGANVLTF

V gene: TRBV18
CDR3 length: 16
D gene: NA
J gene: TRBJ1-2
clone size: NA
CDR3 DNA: TGTGCCAGCTCACCGATACTGGGGGGAGGCCACTATGGCTACACCTTC
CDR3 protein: CASSPILGGGHYGYTF

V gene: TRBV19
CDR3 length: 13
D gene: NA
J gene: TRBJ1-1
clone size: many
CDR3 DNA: TGTGCCAGTAGTCACCTAAGGTCGCCTGAAGCTTTCTTT
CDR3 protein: CASSHLRSPEAFF

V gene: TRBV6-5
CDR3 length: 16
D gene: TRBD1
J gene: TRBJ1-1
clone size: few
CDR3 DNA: TGTGCCAGCAGGTTCGAACTGGGGGCAGGGGGCACTGAAGCTTTCTTT
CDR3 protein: CASRFELGAGGTEAFF

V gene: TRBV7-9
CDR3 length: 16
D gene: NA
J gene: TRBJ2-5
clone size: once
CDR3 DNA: TGTGCCAGCAGCGGGGATGGACAGACAAGTTGGGAGACCCAGTACTTC
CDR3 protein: CASSGDGQTSWETQYF

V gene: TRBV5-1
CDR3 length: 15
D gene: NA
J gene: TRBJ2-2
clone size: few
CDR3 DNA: TGCGCCAGCAGCTTGGCGGGGGCCGCGGCCGGGGAGCTGTTTTTT
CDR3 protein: CASSLAGAAAGELFF

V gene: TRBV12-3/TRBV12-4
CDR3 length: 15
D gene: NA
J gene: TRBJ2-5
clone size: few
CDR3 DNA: TGTGCCAGCAGTATAGGCCCCCTCGCCCAAGAGACCCAGTACTTC
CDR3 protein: CASSIGPLAQETQYF

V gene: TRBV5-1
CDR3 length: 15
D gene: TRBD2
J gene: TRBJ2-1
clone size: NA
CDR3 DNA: TGCGCCAGCAGCTCAAAGACTAGCGGGGGGAATGAGCAGTTCTTC
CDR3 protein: CASSSKTSGGNEQFF

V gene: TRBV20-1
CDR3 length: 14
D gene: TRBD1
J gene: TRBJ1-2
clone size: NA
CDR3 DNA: TGCAGTGCTGGGGGGGGAGGGGGCGCTGATGGCTACACCTTC
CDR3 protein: CSAGGGGGADGYTF

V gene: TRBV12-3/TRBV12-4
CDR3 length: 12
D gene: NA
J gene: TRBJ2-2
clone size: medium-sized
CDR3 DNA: TGTGCCAGCAGACTGCACACCGGGGAGCTGTTTTTT
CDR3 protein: CASRLHTGELFF

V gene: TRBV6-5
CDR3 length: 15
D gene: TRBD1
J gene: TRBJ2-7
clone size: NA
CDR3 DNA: TGTGCCAGCAGTCCTACAACCGGGACAGGGGGCGAGCAGTACTTC
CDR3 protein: CASSPTTGTGGEQYF

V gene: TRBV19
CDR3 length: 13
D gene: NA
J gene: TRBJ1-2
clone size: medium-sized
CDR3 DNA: TGTGCCAGTAGTATAGACGAAACTGGAGGCTACACCTTC
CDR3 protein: CASSIDETGGYTF

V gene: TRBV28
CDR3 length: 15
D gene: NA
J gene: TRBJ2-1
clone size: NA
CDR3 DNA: TGTGCCAGCAGTTTAACCGGGGCCCCCGGCAATGAGCAGTTCTTC
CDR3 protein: CASSLTGAPGNEQFF

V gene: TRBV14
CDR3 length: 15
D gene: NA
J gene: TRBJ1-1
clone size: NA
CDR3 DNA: TGTGCCAGCAGCCAAGGCCCAGGCGGGAACACTGAAGCTTTCTTT
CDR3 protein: CASSQGPGGNTEAFF

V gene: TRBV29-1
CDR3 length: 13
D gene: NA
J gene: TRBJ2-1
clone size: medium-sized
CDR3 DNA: TGCAGCGTTGAGGGGCCCTCCACGAGAGAGCAGTTCTTC
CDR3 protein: CSVEGPSTREQFF

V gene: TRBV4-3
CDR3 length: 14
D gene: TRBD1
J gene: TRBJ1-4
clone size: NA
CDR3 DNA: TGCGCCAGCAGCCAGGGACAGGGACCTGGGAAACTGTTTTTT
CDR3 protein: CASSQGQGPGKLFF

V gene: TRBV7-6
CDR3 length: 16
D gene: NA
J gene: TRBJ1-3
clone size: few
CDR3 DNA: TGTGCCAGCACCGAGACAACCCCAGGGGCAGGAAACACCATATATTTT
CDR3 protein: CASTETTPGAGNTIYF

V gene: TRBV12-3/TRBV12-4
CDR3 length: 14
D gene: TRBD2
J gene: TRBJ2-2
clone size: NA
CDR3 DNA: TGTGCCAGCAGTTTTGGGGGGGGCACCGGGGAGCTGTTTTTT
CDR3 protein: CASSFGGGTGELFF

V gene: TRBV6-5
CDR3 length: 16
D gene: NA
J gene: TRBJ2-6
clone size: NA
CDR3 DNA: TGTGCCAGCAGTTTCCAGCCGTTTTCCGGGGCCAACGTCCTGACTTTC
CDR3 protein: CASSFQPFSGANVLTF

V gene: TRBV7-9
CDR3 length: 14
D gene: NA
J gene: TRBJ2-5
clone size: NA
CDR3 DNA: TGTGCCAGCAGCTTAGCGCGTAACACGGGGACCCAGTACTTC
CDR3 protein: CASSLARNTGTQYF

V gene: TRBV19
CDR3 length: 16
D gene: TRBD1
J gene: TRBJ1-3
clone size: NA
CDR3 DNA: TGTGTGACCGGGACAGGGGCCCCCCTCTCTGGAAACACCATATATTTT
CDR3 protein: CVTGTGAPLSGNTIYF

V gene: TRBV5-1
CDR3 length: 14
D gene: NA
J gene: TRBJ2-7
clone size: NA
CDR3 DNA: TGCGCCAGCACCCCCTCCGTGGGTAGGAACGAGCAGTACTTC
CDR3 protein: CASTPSVGRNEQYF

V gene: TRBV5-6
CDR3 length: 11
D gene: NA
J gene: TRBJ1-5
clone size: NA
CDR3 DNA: TGTGCCAGCAGCGGGGGTCGGCCCCAGCATTTT
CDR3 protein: CASSGGRPQHF

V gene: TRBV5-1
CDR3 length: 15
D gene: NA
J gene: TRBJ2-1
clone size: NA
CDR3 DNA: TGCGCCAGCAGCTTGGAAGGATCTTCCTACAATGAGCAGTTCTTC
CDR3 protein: CASSLEGSSYNEQFF

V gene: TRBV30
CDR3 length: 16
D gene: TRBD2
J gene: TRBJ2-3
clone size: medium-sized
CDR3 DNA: TGTGCCTGGGAGGGGTGGGGGACTAGCGATCCCGATACGCAGTATTTT
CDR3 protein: CAWEGWGTSDPDTQYF

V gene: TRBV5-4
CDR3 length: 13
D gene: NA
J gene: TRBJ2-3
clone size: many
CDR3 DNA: TGTGCCACGTCTCCTAGGAGGGCAGATACGCAGTATTTT
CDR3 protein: CATSPRRADTQYF

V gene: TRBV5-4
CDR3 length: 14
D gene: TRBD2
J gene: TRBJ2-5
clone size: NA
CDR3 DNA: TGTGCCAGCAGCTCAGGACTAGAACAAGAGACCCAGTACTTC
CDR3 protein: CASSSGLEQETQYF

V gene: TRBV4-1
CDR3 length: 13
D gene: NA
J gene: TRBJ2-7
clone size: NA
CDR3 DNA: TGCGCCAGCAGCCAAGACAGAGCCTACGAGCAGTACTTC
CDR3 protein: CASSQDRAYEQYF

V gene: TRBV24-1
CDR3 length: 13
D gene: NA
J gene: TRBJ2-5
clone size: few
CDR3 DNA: TGTGCCACCAGTGATTATGGGGTGGAGACCCAGTACTTC
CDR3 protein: CATSDYGVETQYF

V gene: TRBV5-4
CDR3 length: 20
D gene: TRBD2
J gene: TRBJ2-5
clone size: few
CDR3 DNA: TGTGCCAGCAGCTTGCTAAAACTAGCGGGAGGGCACCTCCACGGGGAGACCCAGTACTTC
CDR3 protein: CASSLLKLAGGHLHGETQYF

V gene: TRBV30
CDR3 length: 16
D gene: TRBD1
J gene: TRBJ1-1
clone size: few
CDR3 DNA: TGTGCCTGGAGCCAACAGGGGAAAACAGGGGGTACTGAAGCTTTCTTT
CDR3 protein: CAWSQQGKTGGTEAFF

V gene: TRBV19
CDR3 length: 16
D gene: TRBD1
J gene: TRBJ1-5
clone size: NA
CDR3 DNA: TGTGCCAGTAGCGAACCGGGACAGGGGAGCAATCAGCCCCAGCATTTT
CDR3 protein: CASSEPGQGSNQPQHF

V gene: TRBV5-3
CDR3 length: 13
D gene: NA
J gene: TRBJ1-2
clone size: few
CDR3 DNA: TGTGCCAGAAGCTTGGCCGTAGGGTATGGCTACACCTTC
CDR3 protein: CARSLAVGYGYTF

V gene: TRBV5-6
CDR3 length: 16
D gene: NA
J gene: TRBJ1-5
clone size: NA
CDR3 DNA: TGTGCCAGCAGCTTTTCCCCTATTCTGACCAATCAGCCCCAGCATTTT
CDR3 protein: CASSFSPILTNQPQHF

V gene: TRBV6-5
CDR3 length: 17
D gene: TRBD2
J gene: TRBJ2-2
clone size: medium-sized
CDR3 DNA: TGTGCCAGCAGTTACTCGAAACTAGCGGGAGAAACCGGGGAGCTGTTTTTT
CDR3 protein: CASSYSKLAGETGELFF

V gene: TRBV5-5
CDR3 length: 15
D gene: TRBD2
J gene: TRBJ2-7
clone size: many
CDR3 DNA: TGTGCCAGCAGCTCCCCTAGCGGGAGGGCTATGGAGCAGTACTTC
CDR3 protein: CASSSPSGRAMEQYF

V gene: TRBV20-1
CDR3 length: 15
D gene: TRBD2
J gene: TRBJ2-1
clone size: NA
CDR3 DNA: TGCAGTGCTATCCCGGCTAGCGGGAGGGAGAATGAGCAGTTCTTC
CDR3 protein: CSAIPASGRENEQFF

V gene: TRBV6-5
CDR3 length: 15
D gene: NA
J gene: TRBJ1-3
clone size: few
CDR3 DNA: TGTGCCAGCACCCGAGGGGGAGGCTCTGGAAACACCATATATTTT
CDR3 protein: CASTRGGGSGNTIYF

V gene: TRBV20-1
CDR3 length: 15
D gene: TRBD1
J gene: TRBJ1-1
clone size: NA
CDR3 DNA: TGCAGTGCTCCCCGGGACAGGGGGACGAACACTGAAGCTTTCTTT
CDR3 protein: CSAPRDRGTNTEAFF

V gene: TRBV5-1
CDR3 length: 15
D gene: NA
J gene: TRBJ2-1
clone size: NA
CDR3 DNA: TGCGCCAGCAGACGCGGACAGGGAGGGTACAATGAGCAGTGCTTC
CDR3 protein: CASRRGQGGYNEQCF